This passage covers 21 T cell receptor beta chains from one sample sequenced in a study of cytomegalovirus exposure and HLA in healthy donors. PCR involved 60 Vbeta and 13 Jbeta primers. Clones were sequenced by immunoSEQ multiplex PCR, and TCRdb holds only the in-frame ones, with some missing. The sample lists some 190,000 clones; roughly 80% were seen once. The sequenced sample consisted of PBMCs. These receptors were collected from a woman between 18 and 29 years old in good health and CMV-seronegative.

In its sample, this clone was seen once. The chain recombines TRBV5-1 with TRBJ2-3; TRBD1 might be the D (5 bases). The germline V gene encodes CDR1 SGHRS and CDR2 YFSETQ. This CDR3 comprises 15 residues. V was trimmed by 3 bases and J by 2 bases, leaving 13 bases between them. The CDR3 loop reads CASSSTGVFTDTQYF. As DNA, the CDR3 is TGCGCCAGCAGCTCAACAGGAGTTTTCACAGATACGCAGTATTTT.

The CDR3 loop is CASSLSGSAYEQYF. DNA of the CDR3: TGCGCCAGCAGCCTGAGCGGGAGTGCGTACGAGCAGTACTTC. This sequence joins TRBV5-1 and TRBJ2-7; 8 bases align to TRBD2. The CDR3 is made up of 14 amino acids. Germline assignment: CDR1 SGHRS and CDR2 YFSETQ. Trimming removed 4 bases from V and 4 bases from J; junction bases left unmatched: 7.

The chain couples TRBV20-1 to TRBJ2-1; D not resolved. This CDR3 spans 11 amino acids. The germline V and J ends were trimmed by 6 bases and 6 bases, with 9 bases remaining between them. The germline V gene encodes CDR1 DFQATT and CDR2 SNEGSKA (reference sequence). CDR3: CSARPGNEQFF. CDR3 coding DNA: TGCAGTGCCAGACCCGGCAATGAGCAGTTCTTC.

The chain recombines TRBV7-8 with TRBJ1-5; 9 bases agree with TRBD1. V was pared by 5 bases and J by 4 bases, with 12 bases of the junction left unmatched. The CDR3 has 17 amino acids. Germline V CDR1 and CDR2: SGHVS, FQNEAQ. The CDR3 bases are TGTGCCAGCAGCCCATCTGGACAGGGGACTAGTAATCAGCCCCAGCATTTT. It is translated as CASSPSGQGTSNQPQHF.

The genes are TRBV19 and TRBJ1-2, with D maybe TRBD1 (6 bases). CDR1 and CDR2 from the germline V gene are LNHDA and SQIVND (reference sequence). The V end was cut by 1 base, the J end by 6 bases, with 21 bases between. CDR3 length: 17 residues. The CDR3 region has the DNA TGTGCCAGTAGTATAGCGGCAGGGGTCGTAAGAACCAATGGCTACACCTTC. Its translation is CASSIAAGVVRTNGYTF.

In this sample, this clone turned up once. The chain has TRBV7-3 and TRBJ2-1; 8 bases fit TRBD2. Germline lookup yields CDR1 SGHTA and CDR2 FQGTGA. The CDR3 is 15 amino acids. J gave up 5 bases and V 2 bases, and 5 bases lay outside the gene matches. CDR3 amino acids: CASSLLGGLDNEQFF. In DNA, the CDR3 is TGTGCCAGCAGCTTATTGGGGGGACTAGACAATGAGCAGTTCTTC.

The V gene is TRBV4-2, the J gene TRBJ1-1; 7 bases agree with TRBD1. The V gene end was trimmed by 1 base and the J gene end by 5 bases; junction bases not matched to a gene: 7. CDR1 and CDR2 (germline): LGHNA, YNFKEQ. The CDR3 extends over 15 amino acids. CDR3 loop: CASSQVVGGGTEAFF. DNA of the CDR3: TGTGCCAGCAGCCAAGTAGTAGGGGGCGGAACTGAAGCTTTCTTT.

The rearrangement joins TRBV20-1 to TRBJ1-1; 7 bases match TRBD1. Looked up from germline, CDR1 is DFQATT and CDR2 is SNEGSKA (reference sequence). This CDR3 region has 11 residues. V shed 6 bases and J 4 bases; nucleotides not matched to a gene: 2. The CDR3 DNA reads as TGCAGTGCAGCAGGGGGCACTGAAGCTTTCTTT. Translating gives CSAAGGTEAFF.

The V and J genes are TRBV4-3 and TRBJ2-1; 10 bases match TRBD2. This CDR3 comprises 15 residues. J was trimmed by 7 bases and V by 0 bases; bases with no gene match: 3. Germline V gene lookup returns CDR1 LGHNA and CDR2 YSLEER. CDR3 DNA sequence: TGCGCCAGCAGCCAAGATCAACTAGCGGGAAATGAGCAGTTCTTC. It specifies CASSQDQLAGNEQFF.

Details on this clone: Within the sample, other DNA sequences also encode this same CDR3. The chain recombines TRBV20-1 with TRBJ1-1; weak D call: TRBD1 (5 bases). The CDR3 has 9 residues. Germline CDR1 reads DFQATT; CDR2 reads SNEGSKA (reference sequence). The CDR3 sequence: CIIGQGRFF. The CDR3 DNA is TGCATCATTGGACAAGGGCGTTTCTTT.

This sequence joins TRBV6-6 and TRBJ1-2, with 8 nucleotides matching TRBD1. After removal of 10 bases from V and 4 bases from J, the junction contained 14 bases not matched to a gene. The germline V gene has CDR1 MNHNY and CDR2 SVGAGI (reference sequence). This CDR3 region has 15 residues. In DNA form, the CDR3 reads TGTGCCATCCCAGGTGTACAGGGGGAGTCCTATGGCTACACCTTC. It encodes CAIPGVQGESYGYTF.

The chain uses TRBV30 and TRBJ1-2; no reliable D call. Trimming shortened V by 0 bases and J by 4 bases, and 9 bases separated the two germline ends. This CDR3 spans 13 amino acids. Germline loops: CDR1 GTSNPN, CDR2 SVGIG (reference sequence). The CDR3, as DNA: TGTGCCTGGAGTGTAAACCTCAGCTATGGCTACACCTTC. This gives the protein CAWSVNLSYGYTF. Full variable domain (rest looked up from reference TRBV30 and TRBJ1-2): SQTIHQWPATLVQPVGSPLSLECTVEGTSNPNLYWYRQAAGRGLQLLFYSVGIGQISSEVPQNLSASRPQDRQFILSSKKLLLSDSGFYLCAWSVNLSYGYTFGSGTRLTVV.

This chain links TRBV5-1 with TRBJ1-1; D ambiguous. V dropped 0 bases and J dropped 1 base, with 10 bases sitting between them. CDR1 SGHRS and CDR2 YFSETQ come from the germline V gene. The CDR3 has 15 amino acids. DNA of the CDR3: TGCGCCAGCAGCTTGGGCGGGAATCGGAACACTGAAGCTTTCTTT. Its translation is CASSLGGNRNTEAFF.

The V call is TRBV10-3, the J call TRBJ1-2; 7 nucleotides match TRBD1. There are 14 residues in the CDR3. J gave up 3 bases and V 6 bases, and 7 bases lay outside the gene matches. The germline V gene encodes CDR1 ENHRY and CDR2 SYGVKD. CDR3: CAIRQGTDYYGYTF. DNA of the CDR3: TGTGCCATCAGGCAAGGGACAGACTACTATGGCTACACCTTC.

The chain recombines TRBV7-8 with TRBJ1-1; possible D gene TRBD1, 6 bases. The length of the CDR3 is 15 residues. The ends were cut back, 3 bases at V and 1 base at J, with 12 bases in the middle. Germline CDR1 reads SGHVS; CDR2 reads FQNEAQ. This CDR3 reads CASSLTGQKNTEAFF. The CDR3 bases are TGTGCCAGCAGCTTGACAGGACAGAAGAACACTGAAGCTTTCTTT.

The genes are TRBV27 and TRBJ1-1, with 8 bases matching TRBD1. V gave up 5 bases and J gave up 2 bases; unmatched junction bases: 7. Germline loops: CDR1 MNHEY, CDR2 SMNVEV (reference sequence). The CDR3 has 15 residues. The CDR3 sequence is CASSPQGQVNTEAFF. The CDR3 nucleotides read TGTGCCAGCAGTCCCCAGGGACAGGTAAACACTGAAGCTTTCTTT.

The genes are TRBV7-9 and TRBJ1-2; 9 bases fit TRBD1. The length of the CDR3 is 14 residues. Unmatched junction bases numbered 1, after V lost 2 bases and J lost 3 bases. The germline CDR1 and CDR2 sequences are SEHNR and FQNEAQ (reference sequence). The CDR3 region is CASSLTGGYYGYTF. CDR3 coding DNA: TGTGCCAGCAGCTTAACAGGGGGCTACTATGGCTACACCTTC.

This chain links TRBV7-8 with TRBJ1-5, with a weak D call TRBD1 (5 bases). V was trimmed by 0 bases and J by 8 bases, leaving 14 bases between them. CDR1 and CDR2 from the germline V gene are SGHVS and FQNEAQ. The CDR3 has 15 residues. The CDR3 protein is CASSLANGDWEPQHF. For the CDR3, the DNA is TGTGCCAGCAGCTTAGCGAACGGGGACTGGGAGCCCCAGCATTTT.

The chain joins TRBV15 to TRBJ2-5, with D possibly matching TRBD2 (7 bases). This CDR3 comprises 16 residues. CDR1 is LNHNV, CDR2 YYDKDF, per germline (reference sequence). The CDR3 sequence is CASGELAGADQETQYF. DNA of the CDR3: TGTGCTTCGGGGGAACTGGCGGGGGCCGACCAAGAGACCCAGTACTTC.

This chain links TRBV4-2 with TRBJ1-1; D unresolved. CDR3 length: 14 amino acids. CDR1 and CDR2 from the germline V gene are LGHNA and YNFKEQ. Deletions cut 4 bases from V and 1 base from J, with 10 bases between. CDR3 DNA sequence: TGTGCCAGCAGCCTGATCGGTGAGAACACTGAAGCTTTCTTT. The encoded protein is CASSLIGENTEAFF.

DNA for the CDR3: TGTGCCAGCAGCTCGGGACTAGCGGGGGGGCGTGAGTACGAGCAGTACTTC. This sequence encodes CASSSGLAGGREYEQYF. The rearrangement joins TRBV9 to TRBJ2-7, with TRBD2 identical over 16 bases. Trimming cost V 4 bases and J 4 bases; bases outside gene matches: 8. The germline V gene has CDR1 SGDLS and CDR2 YYNGEE. The CDR3 has 17 amino acids.